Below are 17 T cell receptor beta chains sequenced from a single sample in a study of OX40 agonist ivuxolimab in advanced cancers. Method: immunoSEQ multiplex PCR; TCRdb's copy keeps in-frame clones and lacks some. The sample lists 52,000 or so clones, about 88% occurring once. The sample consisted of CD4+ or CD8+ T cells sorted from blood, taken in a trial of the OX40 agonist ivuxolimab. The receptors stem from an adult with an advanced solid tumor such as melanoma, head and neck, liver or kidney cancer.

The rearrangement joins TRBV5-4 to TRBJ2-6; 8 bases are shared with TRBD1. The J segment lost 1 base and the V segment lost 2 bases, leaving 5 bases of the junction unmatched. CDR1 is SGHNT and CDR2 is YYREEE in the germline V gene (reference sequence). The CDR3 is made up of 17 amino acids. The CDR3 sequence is CASSFGQGPSGANVLTF. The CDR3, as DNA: TGTGCCAGCAGCTTTGGACAGGGCCCATCTGGGGCCAACGTCCTGACTTTC. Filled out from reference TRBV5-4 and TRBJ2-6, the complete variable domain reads ETGVTQSPTHLIKTRGQQVTLRCSSQSGHNTVSWYQQALGQGPQFIFQYYREEENGRGNFPPRFSGLQFPNYSSELNVNALELDDSALYLCASSFGQGPSGANVLTFGAGSRLTVL.

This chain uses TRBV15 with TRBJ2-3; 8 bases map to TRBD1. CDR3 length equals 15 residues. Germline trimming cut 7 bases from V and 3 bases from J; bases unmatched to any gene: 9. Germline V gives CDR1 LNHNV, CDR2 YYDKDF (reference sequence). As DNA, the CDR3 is TGTGCCACCAACCTACAGGGGGGATTAACAGATACGCAGTATTTT. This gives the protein CATNLQGGLTDTQYF. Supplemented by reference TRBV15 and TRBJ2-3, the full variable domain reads DAMVIQNPRYQVTQFGKPVTLSCSQTLNHNVMYWYQQKSSQAPKLLFHYYDKDFNNEADTPDNFQSRRPNTSFCFLDIRSPGLGDTAMYLCATNLQGGLTDTQYFGPGTRLTVL.

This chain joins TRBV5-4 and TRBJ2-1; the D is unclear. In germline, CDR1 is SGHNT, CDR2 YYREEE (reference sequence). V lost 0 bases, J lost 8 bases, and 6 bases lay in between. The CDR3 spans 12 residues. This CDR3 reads CASSLAGDEQFF. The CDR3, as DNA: TGTGCCAGCAGCTTGGCTGGGGATGAGCAGTTCTTC.

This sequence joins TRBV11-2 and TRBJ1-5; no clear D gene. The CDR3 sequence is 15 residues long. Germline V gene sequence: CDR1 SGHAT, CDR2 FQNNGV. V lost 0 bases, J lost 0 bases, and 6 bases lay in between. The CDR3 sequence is CASSLDNLSNQPQHF. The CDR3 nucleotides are TGTGCCAGCAGCTTAGACAACCTTAGCAATCAGCCCCAGCATTTT.

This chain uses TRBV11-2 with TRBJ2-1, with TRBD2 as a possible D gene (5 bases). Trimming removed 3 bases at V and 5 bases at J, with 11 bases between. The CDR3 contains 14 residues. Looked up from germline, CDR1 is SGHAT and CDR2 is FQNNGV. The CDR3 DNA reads TGTGCCAGCAGCTTCAGGCGGGCCCACAATGAGCAGTTCTTC. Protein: CASSFRRAHNEQFF.

CDR3 DNA sequence: TGTGCCAGCAGCTTAAGGGGAACTGAGAACACTGAAGCTTTCTTT. This gives the protein CASSLRGTENTEAFF. V usage is TRBV11-3 and J usage is TRBJ1-1; tentatively, D is TRBD1 (5 bases). Germline lookup yields CDR1 SGHNT and CDR2 YENEEA. This CDR3 contains 15 residues. Trimming took off 2 bases at V and 1 base at J, with 11 bases between the two ends.

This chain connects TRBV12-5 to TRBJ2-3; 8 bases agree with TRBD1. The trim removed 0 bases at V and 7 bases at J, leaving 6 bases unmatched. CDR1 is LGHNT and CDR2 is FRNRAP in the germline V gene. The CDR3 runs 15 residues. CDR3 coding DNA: TGTGCTAGTGGTTTGGTAGTGGGACAGGACTATACGCAGTATTTT. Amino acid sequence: CASGLVVGQDYTQYF.

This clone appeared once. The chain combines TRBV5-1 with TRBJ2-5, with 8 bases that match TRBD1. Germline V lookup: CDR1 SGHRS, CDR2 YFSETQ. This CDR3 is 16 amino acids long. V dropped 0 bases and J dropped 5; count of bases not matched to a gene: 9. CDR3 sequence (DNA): TGCGCCAGCAGCTTGGGAGGGCAGGGGGCGAGGGAGACCCAGTACTTC. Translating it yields CASSLGGQGARETQYF.

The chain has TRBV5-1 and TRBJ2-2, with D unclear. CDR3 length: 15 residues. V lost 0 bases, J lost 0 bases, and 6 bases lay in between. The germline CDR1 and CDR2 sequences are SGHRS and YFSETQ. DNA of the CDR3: TGCGCCAGCAGCTTGGACATACCGAACACCGGGGAGCTGTTTTTT. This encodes CASSLDIPNTGELFF.

The CDR3 coding sequence is TGTGCCAGCAGCCAAGAAGGGTCGCTTGCTAGTTGGTCCGGGGAGCTGTTTTTT. Protein product: CASSQEGSLASWSGELFF. This chain links TRBV14 with TRBJ2-2, with no clear D. Germline CDR1 and CDR2: SGHDN and FVKESK. V lost 0 bases, J lost 6 bases, and 20 bases lay in between. The CDR3 is made up of 18 amino acids.

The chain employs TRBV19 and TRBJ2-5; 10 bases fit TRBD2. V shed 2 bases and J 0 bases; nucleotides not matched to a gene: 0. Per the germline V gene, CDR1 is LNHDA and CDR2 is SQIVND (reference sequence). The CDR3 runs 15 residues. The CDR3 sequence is CASSITSGNQETQYF. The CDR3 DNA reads TGTGCCAGTAGTATAACTAGCGGGAACCAAGAGACCCAGTACTTC.

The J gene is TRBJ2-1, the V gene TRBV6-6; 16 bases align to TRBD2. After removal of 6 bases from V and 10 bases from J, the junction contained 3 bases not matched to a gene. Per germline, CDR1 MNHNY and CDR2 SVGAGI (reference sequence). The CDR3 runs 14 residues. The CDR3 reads CASRGLAGGREQFF. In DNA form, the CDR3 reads TGTGCCAGCAGGGGACTAGCGGGAGGGCGCGAGCAGTTCTTC.

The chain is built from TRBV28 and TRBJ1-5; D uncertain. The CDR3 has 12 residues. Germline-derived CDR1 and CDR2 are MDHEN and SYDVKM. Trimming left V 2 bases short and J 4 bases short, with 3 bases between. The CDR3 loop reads CASSLPNQPQHF. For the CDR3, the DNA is TGTGCCAGCAGTTTACCTAATCAGCCCCAGCATTTT.

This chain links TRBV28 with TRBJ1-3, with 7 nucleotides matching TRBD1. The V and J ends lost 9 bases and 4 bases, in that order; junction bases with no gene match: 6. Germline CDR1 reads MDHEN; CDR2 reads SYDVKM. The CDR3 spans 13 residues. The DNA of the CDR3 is TGTGCCAGTCACACAGGGGACGGAAACACCATATATTTT. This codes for CASHTGDGNTIYF.

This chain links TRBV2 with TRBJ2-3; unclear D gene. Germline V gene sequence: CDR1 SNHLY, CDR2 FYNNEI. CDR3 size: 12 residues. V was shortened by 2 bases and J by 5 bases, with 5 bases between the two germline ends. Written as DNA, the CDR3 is TGTGCCAGCAGTGAACTGAGAGATACGCAGTATTTT. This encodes CASSELRDTQYF.

DNA for the CDR3: TGTGCCAGCAGTTCCCCGGGTAGAAGGTCCTACGAGCAGTACTTC. Translated: CASSSPGRRSYEQYF. The rearrangement uses TRBV27 and TRBJ2-7; no reliable D call. CDR3 length: 15 amino acids. Germline V CDR1 and CDR2: MNHEY, SMNVEV (reference sequence). V lost 4 bases and J lost 1, with 14 bases in between.

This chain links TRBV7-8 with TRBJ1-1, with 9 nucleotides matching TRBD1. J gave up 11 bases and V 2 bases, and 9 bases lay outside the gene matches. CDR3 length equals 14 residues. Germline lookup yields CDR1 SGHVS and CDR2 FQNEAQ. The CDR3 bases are TGTGCCAGCAGCTTAACCCGGGGACAGGGACGGGCTTTCTTT. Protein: CASSLTRGQGRAFF.